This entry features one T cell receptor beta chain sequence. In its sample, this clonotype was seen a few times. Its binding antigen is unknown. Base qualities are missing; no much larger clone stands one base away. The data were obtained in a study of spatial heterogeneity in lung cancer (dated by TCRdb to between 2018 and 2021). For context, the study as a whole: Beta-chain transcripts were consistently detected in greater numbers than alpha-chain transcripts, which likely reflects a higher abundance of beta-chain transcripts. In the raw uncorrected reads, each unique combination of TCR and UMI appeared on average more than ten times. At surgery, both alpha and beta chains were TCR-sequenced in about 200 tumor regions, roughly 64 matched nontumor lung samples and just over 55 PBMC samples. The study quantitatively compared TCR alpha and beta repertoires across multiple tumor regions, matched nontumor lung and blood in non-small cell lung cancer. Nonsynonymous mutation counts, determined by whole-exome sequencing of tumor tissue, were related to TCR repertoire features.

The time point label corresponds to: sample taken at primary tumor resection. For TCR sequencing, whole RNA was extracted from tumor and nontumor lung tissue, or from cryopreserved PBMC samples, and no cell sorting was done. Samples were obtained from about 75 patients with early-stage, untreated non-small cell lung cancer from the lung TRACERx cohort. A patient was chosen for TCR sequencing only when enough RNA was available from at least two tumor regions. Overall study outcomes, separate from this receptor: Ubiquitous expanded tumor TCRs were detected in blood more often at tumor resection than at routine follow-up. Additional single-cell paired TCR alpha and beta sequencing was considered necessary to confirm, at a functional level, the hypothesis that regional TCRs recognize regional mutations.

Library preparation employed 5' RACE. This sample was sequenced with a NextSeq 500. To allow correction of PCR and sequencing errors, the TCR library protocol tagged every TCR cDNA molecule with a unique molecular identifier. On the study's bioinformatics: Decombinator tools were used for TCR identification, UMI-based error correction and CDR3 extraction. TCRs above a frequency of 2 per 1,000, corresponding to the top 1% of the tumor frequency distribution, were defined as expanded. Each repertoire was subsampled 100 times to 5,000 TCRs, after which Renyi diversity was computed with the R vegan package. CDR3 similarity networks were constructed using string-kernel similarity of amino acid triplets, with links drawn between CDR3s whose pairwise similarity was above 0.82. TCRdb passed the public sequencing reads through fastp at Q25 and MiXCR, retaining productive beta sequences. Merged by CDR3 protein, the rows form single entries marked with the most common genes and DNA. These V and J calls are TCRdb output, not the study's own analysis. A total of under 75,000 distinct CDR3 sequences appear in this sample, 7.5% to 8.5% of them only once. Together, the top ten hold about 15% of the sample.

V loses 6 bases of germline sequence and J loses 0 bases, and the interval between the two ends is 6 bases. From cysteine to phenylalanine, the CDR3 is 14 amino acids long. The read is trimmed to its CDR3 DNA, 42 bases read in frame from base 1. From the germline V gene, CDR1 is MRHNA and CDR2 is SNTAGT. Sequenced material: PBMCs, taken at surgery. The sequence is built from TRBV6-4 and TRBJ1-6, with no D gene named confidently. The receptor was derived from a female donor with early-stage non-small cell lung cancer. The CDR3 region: CASRASSYNSPLHF. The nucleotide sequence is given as TGTGCCAGCAGAGCTAGCTCCTATAATTCACCCCTCCACTTT.